Listed here are 4 T cell receptor beta chains from one sample, sequenced in a study of molecular identifiers for immune sequencing clone quantification. TCRdb passed the PCR reads through MiXCR, listing each CDR3 protein once. The repertoire includes approximately 670,000 distinct CDR3 sequences, approximately 20% of them detected once, and 0.85% sits in the top ten. The sequenced sample was naive CD8+ T cells from blood, with Jurkat cell RNA spiked in. Subset defined: FACS-sorted CD8+CD4-CCR7+CD45RA+ naive T cells. These receptor sequences come from a human donor in good health. Some libraries in this study had Jurkat cell RNA spiked in.

This clonotype occurred a few times. The V and J genes are TRBV4-2 and TRBJ2-7; no reliable D call. V was cut by 0 bases and J by 6 bases, with 18 bases left in between. Germline lookup yields CDR1 LGHNA and CDR2 YNFKEQ. The CDR3 runs 16 residues. CDR3 nucleotide sequence: TGTGCCAGCAGCCAAGATCCGTGGAGTCAGACGGTCGAGCAGTACTTC. Encoded protein: CASSQDPWSQTVEQYF.

This clonotype was seen repeatedly, ten times or more. The chain uses TRBV7-9 and TRBJ2-7, with D unclear. The CDR3 runs 16 residues. The germline gives CDR1 SEHNR, CDR2 FQNEAQ (reference sequence). V was shortened by 5 bases and J by 2 bases, with 19 bases between the two germline ends. CDR3 in DNA: TGTGCCAGCAGCCAGTTGTCCAATACCGAGACCTACGAGCAGTACTTC. As protein: CASSQLSNTETYEQYF.

This clonotype was detected a few times. The chain joins TRBV10-3 to TRBJ1-1; 7 nucleotides match TRBD1. This CDR3 is 15 amino acids long. Trimming took 4 bases from V and 3 from J; bases not matched to a gene: 8. Germline lookup yields CDR1 ENHRY and CDR2 SYGVKD. The CDR3: CAISAVGQGDTEAFF. DNA for the CDR3: TGTGCCATCAGTGCAGTGGGGCAGGGGGACACTGAAGCTTTCTTT.

This clonotype was seen ten or more times. This chain uses TRBV7-9 with TRBJ1-1, with 8 bases that match TRBD1. The germline CDR1 and CDR2 sequences are SEHNR and FQNEAQ (reference sequence). The CDR3 totals 14 residues. V lost 6 bases, J lost 3 bases, and 6 bases stayed unmatched. CDR3 in amino acids: CASSSSGGYTEAFF. In nucleotides, the CDR3 is TGTGCCAGCAGTTCTTCAGGGGGCTACACTGAAGCTTTCTTT.